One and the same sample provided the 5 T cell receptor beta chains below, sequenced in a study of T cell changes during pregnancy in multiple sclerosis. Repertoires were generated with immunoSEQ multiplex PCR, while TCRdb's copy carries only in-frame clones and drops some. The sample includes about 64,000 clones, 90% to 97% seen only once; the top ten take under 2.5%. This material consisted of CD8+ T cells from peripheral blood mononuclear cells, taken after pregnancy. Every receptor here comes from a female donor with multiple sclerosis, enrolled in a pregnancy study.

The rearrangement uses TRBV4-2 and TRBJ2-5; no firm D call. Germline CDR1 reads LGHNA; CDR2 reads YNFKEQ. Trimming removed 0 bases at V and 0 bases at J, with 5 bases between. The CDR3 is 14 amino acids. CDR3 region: CASSQDLYQETQYF. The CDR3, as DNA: TGTGCCAGCAGCCAAGATCTGTACCAAGAGACCCAGTACTTC.

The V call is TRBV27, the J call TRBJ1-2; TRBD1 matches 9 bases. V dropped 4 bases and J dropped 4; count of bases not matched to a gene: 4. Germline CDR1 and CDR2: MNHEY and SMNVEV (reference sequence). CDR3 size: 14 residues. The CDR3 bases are TGTGCCAGCAGTTCCGGGACAGGGAGCTATGGCTACACCTTC. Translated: CASSSGTGSYGYTF.

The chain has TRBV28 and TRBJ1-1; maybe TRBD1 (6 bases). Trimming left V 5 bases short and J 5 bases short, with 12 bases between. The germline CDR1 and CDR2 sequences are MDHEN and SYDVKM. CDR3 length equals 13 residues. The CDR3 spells CASSVQGWTEAFF. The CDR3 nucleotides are TGTGCCAGCAGTGTCCAGGGGTGGACTGAAGCTTTCTTT.

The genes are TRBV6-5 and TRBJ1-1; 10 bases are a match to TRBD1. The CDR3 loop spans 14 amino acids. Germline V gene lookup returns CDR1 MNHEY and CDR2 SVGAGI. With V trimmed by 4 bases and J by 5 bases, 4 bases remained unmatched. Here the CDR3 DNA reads TGTGCCAGCAGTTCCGGGACAGGGGTGACTGAAGCTTTCTTT. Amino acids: CASSSGTGVTEAFF.

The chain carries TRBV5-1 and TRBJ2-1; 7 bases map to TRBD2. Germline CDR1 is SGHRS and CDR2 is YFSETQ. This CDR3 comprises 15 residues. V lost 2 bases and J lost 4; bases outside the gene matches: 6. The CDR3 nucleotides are TGCGCCAGCAGCTTCTGGCGGGAGAATTACAATGAGCAGTTCTTC. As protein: CASSFWRENYNEQFF.